The next 21 T cell receptor beta chains were all read from a single sample in a study of blood T cell repertoires in COVID-19. Assay: immunoSEQ multiplex PCR; the TCRdb copy retains only in-frame clones and omits some. The sample lists more than 65,000 clones, approximately 88% occurring once. The sample taken for sequencing was peripheral blood. The source of these receptors is a man in his 60s with acute or convalescent COVID-19.

This clone was counted once. The genes are TRBV15 and TRBJ2-1; TRBD1 agrees at 8 bases. Germline V gene lookup returns CDR1 LNHNV and CDR2 YYDKDF (reference sequence). Trimming took 2 bases from V and 2 from J; bases not matched to a gene: 8. CDR3 length: 17 residues. CDR3 coding DNA: TGTGCCACCAGCAGACAAGGTCCAGGGGGCCCCTACAATGAGCAGTTCTTC. The encoded protein is CATSRQGPGGPYNEQFF.

The chain joins TRBV6-5 to TRBJ1-5; weak D call: TRBD1 (6 bases). Trimming pared 4 bases from V and 2 bases from J, leaving 15 bases between. The CDR3 covers 16 residues. Looked up from germline, CDR1 is MNHEY and CDR2 is SVGAGI. CDR3 sequence: CASSFSRDNRNQPQHF. CDR3 nucleotides: TGTGCCAGCAGTTTTTCCCGGGACAACCGCAATCAGCCCCAGCATTTT.

The chain uses TRBV19 and TRBJ2-7, with TRBD2 matching 15 bases. Trimming cost V 3 bases and J 3 bases; bases outside gene matches: 3. Germline V lookup: CDR1 LNHDA, CDR2 SQIVND (reference sequence). This CDR3 is built from 16 residues. The CDR3 here is CASSMGTSGGFYEQYF. As DNA, the CDR3 is TGTGCCAGTAGTATGGGGACTAGCGGGGGGTTCTACGAGCAGTACTTC.

This clone was recorded once. This sequence joins TRBV27 and TRBJ1-2, with D unresolved. Trimming removed 2 bases from V and 6 bases from J, with 16 bases in between. Germline CDR1 and CDR2: MNHEY and SMNVEV (reference sequence). This CDR3 region has 15 residues. CDR3: CASSLRYSSWDGYTF. The CDR3 coding sequence is TGTGCCAGCAGTTTAAGGTATAGCTCCTGGGATGGCTACACCTTC.

The CDR3 here is CASSPGTSGVSYEQYF. The DNA for the CDR3 is TGTGCCAGCAGTCCAGGGACTAGCGGGGTCTCCTACGAGCAGTACTTC. The chain employs TRBV27 and TRBJ2-7, with 13 bases fitting TRBD2. Unmatched junction bases numbered 4, after V lost 5 bases and J lost 0 bases. CDR1 is MNHEY, CDR2 SMNVEV, per germline (reference sequence). CDR3 length equals 16 residues.

This clone was recorded a few times. V usage is TRBV19 and J usage is TRBJ1-1; D ambiguous. The germline gives CDR1 LNHDA, CDR2 SQIVND (reference sequence). Between the trimmed V and J ends, which lost 5 bases and 8 bases, there was a span of 15 bases. CDR3 length equals 13 residues. As DNA, the CDR3 is TGTGCCAGTAGTCCCCGAATGGCCTCCGAAGCTTTCTTT. Its translation: CASSPRMASEAFF.

The chain combines TRBV24-1 with TRBJ2-4, with 14 bases aligning to TRBD2. The junction had 13 bases not matched to a gene; V was cut back by 5 bases and J by 8 bases. This CDR3 contains 18 residues. Looked up from germline, CDR1 is KGHDR and CDR2 is SFDVKD. The CDR3 DNA sequence: TGTGCCACCAGTGTTGGTCAGACTAGCGGGGGGGCCGGGGACATTCAGTACTTC. It encodes CATSVGQTSGGAGDIQYF.

Ten or more counts support this clone. The chain links TRBV11-2 to TRBJ1-6, with D unresolved. Germline CDR1 SGHAT, CDR2 FQNNGV. Trimming removed 0 bases from V and 10 bases from J, with 7 bases in between. The CDR3 is made up of 13 amino acids. The CDR3 sequence is CASSLESGSPLHF. CDR3 sequence (DNA): TGTGCCAGCAGCTTAGAATCCGGGTCACCCCTCCACTTT.

The chain joins TRBV6-5 to TRBJ2-3; tentatively, D is TRBD1 (6 bases). The CDR3 spans 15 residues. Germline-derived CDR1 and CDR2 are MNHEY and SVGAGI. V lost 9 bases, J lost 1 base, and 17 bases lay in between. CDR3 nucleotide sequence: TGTGCCAGTGCCACTCCCAACAGGGGCACAGATACGCAGTATTTT. This encodes CASATPNRGTDTQYF.

The rearrangement joins TRBV10-3 to TRBJ2-3; 12 bases agree with TRBD2. Germline CDR1 reads ENHRY; CDR2 reads SYGVKD. The CDR3 length is 20 residues. The junction had 14 bases not matched to a gene; V was cut back by 2 bases and J by 2 bases. The CDR3 sequence is CAISEPSLAGGIHPTDTQYF. Written as DNA, the CDR3 is TGTGCCATCAGTGAGCCGTCGCTAGCGGGGGGGATTCACCCCACAGATACGCAGTATTTT.

The chain recombines TRBV6-5 with TRBJ2-3; 8 positions agree with TRBD2. This CDR3 spans 13 amino acids. Trimming at V came to 6 bases and at J to 7 bases, leaving 6 bases not matched to a gene. Germline V CDR1 and CDR2: MNHEY, SVGAGI. The CDR3 sequence is CASRPGGAYTQYF. For the CDR3, the DNA is TGTGCCAGCAGACCGGGGGGGGCTTATACGCAGTATTTT.

This clone was picked up one time. V is TRBV29-1 and J is TRBJ2-1, with 8 bases identical to TRBD2. V gave up 2 bases and J gave up 5 bases; unmatched junction bases: 14. The CDR3 extends over 17 amino acids. Germline CDR1 is SQVTM and CDR2 is ANQGSEA. CDR3 in DNA: TGCAGCGTTGAATACCTGCGCCTAGCGGGCGGGCACAATGAGCAGTTCTTC. Translating gives CSVEYLRLAGGHNEQFF.

V is TRBV6-4 and J is TRBJ1-4; D is undetermined. Germline CDR1 MRHNA, CDR2 SNTAGT. Deletions cut 4 bases from V and 8 bases from J, with 11 bases between. The CDR3 has 13 amino acids. The CDR3 DNA reads as TGTGCCAGCAGTGCGGAGGGTGGCGAAAAACTGTTTTTT. It specifies CASSAEGGEKLFF.

The CDR3: CASSLVGGNQPQHF. The CDR3 DNA reads as TGCGCCAGCAGCTTGGTCGGAGGGAATCAGCCCCAGCATTTT. The chain combines TRBV5-1 with TRBJ1-5; D not resolved. Looked up from germline, CDR1 is SGHRS and CDR2 is YFSETQ. The CDR3 spans 14 residues. The V end was cut by 0 bases, the J end by 4 bases, with 8 bases between.

This chain connects TRBV5-4 to TRBJ1-4, with 9 bases matching TRBD1. The trim removed 1 base at V and 6 bases at J, leaving 4 bases unmatched. CDR1 is SGHNT, CDR2 YYREEE, per germline (reference sequence). The CDR3 contains 15 residues. DNA of the CDR3: TGTGCCAGCAGCTTGTTGGGACAGGGTGATGAAAAACTGTTTTTT. Translating gives CASSLLGQGDEKLFF.

J is TRBJ1-2 and V is TRBV5-6; 7 bases map to TRBD1. With V trimmed by 7 bases and J by 4 bases, 13 bases remained unmatched. This CDR3 has 15 amino acids. From germline, CDR1 is SGHDT and CDR2 YYEEEE. In DNA, the CDR3 is TGTGCCAGCCTTAGAACAGGGGACTCCGTCTATGGCTACACCTTC. This translates into CASLRTGDSVYGYTF. The entire variable domain, with the rest obtained from reference TRBV5-6 and TRBJ1-2, is as follows: DAGVTQSPTHLIKTRGQQVTLRCSPKSGHDTVSWYQQALGQGPQFIFQYYEEEERQRGNFPDRFSGHQFPNYSSELNVNALLLGDSALYLCASLRTGDSVYGYTFGSGTRLTVV.

This chain uses TRBV7-2 with TRBJ1-2; 10 nucleotides line up with TRBD1. With V trimmed by 5 bases and J by 0 bases, 3 bases remained unmatched. The V gene's germline CDR1 is SGHTA and CDR2 FQGNSA. This CDR3 region has 15 residues. CDR3 protein: CASSKGQGANYGYTF. The CDR3 DNA reads TGTGCCAGCAGCAAAGGACAGGGGGCTAACTATGGCTACACCTTC.

This clone occurred a few times. The J gene is TRBJ2-1, the V gene TRBV27; the D is unclear. The V end was cut by 2 bases, the J end by 6 bases, with 14 bases between. This CDR3 contains 15 residues. In germline, CDR1 is MNHEY, CDR2 SMNVEV (reference sequence). Here the CDR3 reads CASSLSIVPGNEQFF. CDR3 coding DNA: TGTGCCAGCAGTTTAAGTATAGTCCCCGGCAATGAGCAGTTCTTC.

The CDR3 region is CASSLNAGEGNTIYF. The CDR3, as DNA: TGCGCCAGCAGCCTCAACGCCGGGGAAGGAAACACCATATATTTT. The chain carries TRBV4-3 and TRBJ1-3; no definite D call. This CDR3 has 15 amino acids. CDR1 and CDR2 from the germline V gene are LGHNA and YSLEER. Between the trimmed V and J ends, which lost 4 bases and 4 bases, there was a span of 14 bases.

This clone was seen a few times. V gene TRBV7-2 combines with J gene TRBJ1-2, with a tentative D call TRBD1 (5 bases). This CDR3 is 15 amino acids long. Per germline, CDR1 SGHTA and CDR2 FQGNSA. The V gene lost 4 bases and the J gene lost 4 bases, with 16 bases spanning the gap. CDR3 nucleotide sequence: TGTGCCAGCAGCTACGACAGTGTCGGCTTCTATGGCTACACCTTC. Its translation: CASSYDSVGFYGYTF. Drawing the rest from reference TRBV7-2 and TRBJ1-2, the complete variable domain is GAGVSQSPSNKVTEKGKDVELRCDPISGHTALYWYRQSLGQGLEFLIYFQGNSAPDKSGLPSDRFSAERTGGSVSTLTIQRTQQEDSAVYLCASSYDSVGFYGYTFGSGTRLTVV.

This chain connects TRBV24-1 to TRBJ2-1, with 8 bases aligning to TRBD1. The CDR3 spans 13 residues. Germline V CDR1 and CDR2: KGHDR, SFDVKD. V lost 3 bases, J lost 8 bases, and 2 bases stayed unmatched. The CDR3 is CATSDGQGHEQFF. The DNA for the CDR3 is TGTGCCACCAGTGATGGACAGGGCCATGAGCAGTTCTTC.